These 15 T cell receptor beta chains share one sample of origin, sequenced in a study of blood T cell repertoires in COVID-19. Assay used: immunoSEQ multiplex PCR; TCRdb lists only in-frame clones, some missing. The sample includes around 260,000 clones, approximately 90% of them seen just once. Sequenced input: peripheral blood. The receptors stem from a woman in her twenties or thirties with COVID-19, enrolled during active disease.

The rearrangement joins TRBV3-1 (or the pseudogene TRBV3-2) to TRBJ2-2, with TRBD1 matching over 8 bases. CDR1 and CDR2 (germline): LGHDT, YNNKEL (reference sequence). The CDR3 totals 17 residues. Germline trimming cut 7 bases from V and 1 base from J; bases unmatched to any gene: 11. CDR3 sequence (DNA): TGTGCCAGCACCACGAGAACCGGGACAGGGAACACCGGGGAGCTGTTTTTT. Encoded protein: CASTTRTGTGNTGELFF.

The chain uses TRBV9 and TRBJ2-2; 8 nucleotides line up with TRBD1. The germline gives CDR1 SGDLS, CDR2 YYNGEE. The CDR3 is made up of 17 amino acids. V lost 0 bases, J lost 2 bases, and 6 bases stayed unmatched. The CDR3, as DNA: TGTGCCAGCAGCGTAGGTCATGGGACAGGCAACACCGGGGAGCTGTTTTTT. Translating gives CASSVGHGTGNTGELFF. Complete variable domain (other parts from reference TRBV9 and TRBJ2-2): DSGVTQTPKHLITATGQRVTLRCSPRSGDLSVYWYQQSLDQGLQFLIQYYNGEERAKGNILERFSAQQFPDLHSELNLSSLELGDSALYFCASSVGHGTGNTGELFFGEGSRLTVL.

CDR3 region: CASSLESGLAGDTQYF. DNA of the CDR3: TGTGCCAGCAGCTTAGAGTCCGGACTAGCGGGAGATACGCAGTATTTT. V is TRBV13 and J is TRBJ2-3, with 11 bases that match TRBD2. CDR1 PRHDT and CDR2 FYEKMQ come from the germline V gene (reference sequence). The CDR3 has 16 amino acids. J lost 5 bases, V lost 1 base, and 5 bases had no gene match.

The chain uses TRBV28 and TRBJ1-5, with 8 bases lining up with TRBD1. The CDR3 covers 14 residues. CDR1 and CDR2 from the germline V gene are MDHEN and SYDVKM. V was clipped by 11 bases and J by 0 bases; unmatched bases: 6. The CDR3 sequence is CASRQGTSNQPQHF. CDR3 bases: TGTGCCTCCCGACAGGGGACTAGCAATCAGCCCCAGCATTTT. The full variable domain, with the rest looked up from reference TRBV28 and TRBJ1-5, is DVKVTQSSRYLVKRTGEKVFLECVQDMDHENMFWYRQDPGLGLRLIYFSYDVKMKEKGDIPEGYSVSREKKERFSLILESASTNQTSMYLCASRQGTSNQPQHFGDGTRLSIL.

The CDR3 protein is CASSHGVSGNTIYF. CDR3 in DNA: TGTGCCAGCAGTCACGGGGTTTCTGGAAACACCATATATTTT. The genes are TRBV6-6 and TRBJ1-3; D is unresolved. The germline CDR1 and CDR2 sequences are MNHNY and SVGAGI (reference sequence). This CDR3 comprises 14 residues. V dropped 5 bases and J dropped 1 base, with 9 bases sitting between them.

The chain carries TRBV5-4 and TRBJ1-6; 7 nucleotides align to TRBD1. This CDR3 region has 13 residues. After removal of 5 bases from V and 9 bases from J, the junction contained 5 bases not matched to a gene. CDR1 is SGHNT and CDR2 is YYREEE in the germline V gene (reference sequence). In nucleotides, the CDR3 is TGTGCCAGCAGTCGACAGGGAACTTCACCCCTCCACTTT. As protein: CASSRQGTSPLHF.

The rearrangement links TRBV7-8 to TRBJ2-7, with a tentative D call TRBD1 (5 bases). CDR1 and CDR2 (germline): SGHVS, FQNEAQ. Trimming cost V 2 bases and J 6 bases, with 8 bases left between them. CDR3 length equals 12 residues. CDR3 residues: CASSLPQGEQYF. CDR3 nucleotides: TGTGCCAGCAGCTTACCCCAGGGCGAGCAGTACTTC.

This clone was counted between two and nine times. J is TRBJ2-3 and V is TRBV5-1; 13 bases are a match to TRBD2. V was clipped by 4 bases and J by 2 bases; unmatched bases: 4. The CDR3 consists of 16 residues. Germline lookup yields CDR1 SGHRS and CDR2 YFSETQ. The CDR3 here is CASSPGTSGATDTQYF. The CDR3, as DNA: TGCGCCAGCAGCCCTGGGACTAGCGGGGCCACAGATACGCAGTATTTT.

As for this clone: The sample has other DNA sequences that encode this CDR3 too. J is TRBJ1-2 and V is TRBV19, with D unresolved. The V and J ends lost 3 bases and 4 bases respectively, with 9 bases between them. The CDR3 has 13 residues. Germline values: CDR1 LNHDA, CDR2 SQIVND (reference sequence). This CDR3 reads CASSIRGIYGYTF. As DNA, the CDR3 is TGTGCCAGTAGTATTCGGGGAATCTATGGCTACACCTTC.

The chain employs TRBV15 and TRBJ2-1; TRBD2 matches at 8 bases. The V gene end was trimmed by 0 bases and the J gene end by 4 bases; junction bases not matched to a gene: 17. This CDR3 region has 20 residues. CDR1 LNHNV and CDR2 YYDKDF come from the germline V gene (reference sequence). The CDR3 reads CATSRESIAIAGPGYNEQFF. The CDR3 nucleotides read TGTGCCACCAGCAGAGAATCTATAGCTATAGCGGGACCCGGGTACAATGAGCAGTTCTTC.

The chain carries TRBV15 and TRBJ1-6; 9 nucleotides line up with TRBD1. The CDR3 contains 13 residues. Germline V gene data show CDR1 as LNHNV and CDR2 as YYDKDF (reference sequence). V was pared by 6 bases and J by 14 bases, with 8 bases of the junction left unmatched. In nucleotides, the CDR3 is TGTGCCACCAGGAACAGGGGGCTGGCATCCCTCCACTTT. The encoded protein is CATRNRGLASLHF.

This clone was seen just once. V usage is TRBV6-5 and J usage is TRBJ2-2, with 8 bases lining up with TRBD1. The ends lost 4 bases at V and 2 bases at J; junction bases unmatched: 3. The CDR3 has 15 amino acids. Germline CDR1 is MNHEY and CDR2 is SVGAGI. CDR3 residues: CASSSGQGNTGELFF. In nucleotides, the CDR3 is TGTGCCAGCAGTTCCGGACAGGGTAACACCGGGGAGCTGTTTTTT.

This sequence joins TRBV5-8 and TRBJ1-5; D not certain. This CDR3 is built from 13 residues. Germline CDR1 SGHTS, CDR2 YDEGEE. V shed 0 bases and J shed 4 bases, with 5 bases lying between them. The CDR3 region is CASSLDINQPQHF. Here the CDR3 DNA reads TGTGCCAGCAGCTTGGACATTAATCAGCCCCAGCATTTT.

This rearrangement joins TRBV7-8 to TRBJ2-4, with D perhaps matching TRBD1 (5 bases). CDR3 size: 19 residues. Germline CDR1 is SGHVS and CDR2 is FQNEAQ. Deletions cut 4 bases from V and 4 bases from J, with 26 bases between. In nucleotides, the CDR3 is TGTGCCAGCAGCTCGGTGGGGCCGTCTGACGCCGTATGGAAAAACATTCAGTACTTC. It specifies CASSSVGPSDAVWKNIQYF.

V gene TRBV29-1 combines with J gene TRBJ2-5; 10 nucleotides match TRBD2. The CDR3 spans 14 residues. CDR1 SQVTM and CDR2 ANQGSEA come from the germline V gene. Trimming removed 1 base from V and 5 bases from J; junction bases left unmatched: 4. CDR3 amino acids: CSVEGLAGDETQYF. In DNA, the CDR3 is TGCAGCGTTGAAGGGCTAGCGGGAGATGAGACCCAGTACTTC.